This is a list of T cell receptor beta chains from one sample in a study of sequential checkpoint blockade in melanoma. Clones were sequenced by immunoSEQ multiplex PCR, and TCRdb holds only the in-frame ones, with some missing. The table lists about 30,000 clones, approximately 77% of them singletons. The material sequenced was CD8+ T cells sorted from blood (inferred from file names), taken from a patient given nivolumab and ipilimumab in sequence. All receptors derive from a human donor with melanoma. Both conserved end residues are part of each CDR3. D genes are given only for firm matches. Where a row states a size, it is once, few, many or the class of an expanded clone; other rows omit it.

NA	NA	TRBJ2-7	TRBV4-1	TGCGCCAGCAGCCAAGGTATCATGGAGGTCTACGAGCAGTACTTC	CASSQGIMEVYEQYF
NA	NA	TRBJ1-2	TRBV19	TGTGCGTCGAGCGGGTATGGCTACACCTTC	CASSGYGYTF
NA	NA	TRBJ2-2	TRBV10-1	TGCGCCAGCAGTGAGTCACGGGGGGCTAAGCTGTTTTTT	CASSESRGAKLFF
NA	NA	TRBJ1-2	TRBV5-4	TGTGCCAGCAGCTTCGGGACATCGGCTGGCTACACCTTC	CASSFGTSAGYTF
once	TRBD2	TRBJ2-7	TRBV4-1	TGCGCCAGCGGGTCTAGCGGGGAAGAGGAGCAGTACTTC	CASGSSGEEEQYF
NA	NA	TRBJ2-3	TRBV28	TGTGCCAGCAGTTTCGAGTACACAGATACGCAGTATTTT	CASSFEYTDTQYF
NA	TRBD2	TRBJ2-3	TRBV13	TGTGCCAGCAGCTCCCGGGATAGCGGGGAGACCACAGATACGCAGTATTTT	CASSSRDSGETTDTQYF
NA	NA	TRBJ2-3	TRBV9	TGTGCCAGCAGCGAGGCGGGAAACACAGATACGCAGTATTTT	CASSEAGNTDTQYF
NA	TRBD1	TRBJ1-6	TRBV6-5	TGTGCCAGCAGTTACGGGACAGGGGGCGGCAGTTCACCCCTCCACTTT	CASSYGTGGGSSPLHF
NA	NA	TRBJ1-1	TRBV4-1	TGCGCCAGCAGCCCCGGCCCCGGACTCGAGGGCACTGAAGCTTTCTTT	CASSPGPGLEGTEAFF
NA	NA	TRBJ2-1	TRBV29-1	TGCAGCGTTGAATCCCATCAGGGGCCTTCCTACAATGAGCAGTTCTTC	CSVESHQGPSYNEQFF
NA	TRBD2	TRBJ2-1	TRBV7-3	TGTGCCAGCAGCCCGGGACTAGCTCTTGTCGATGAGCAGTTCTTC	CASSPGLALVDEQFF
NA	TRBD2	TRBJ2-7	TRBV28	TGTGCCAGCAGTTTCGGGACTAGCGGGGGCTACGAGCAGTACTTC	CASSFGTSGGYEQYF
NA	NA	TRBJ2-7	TRBV5-6	TGTGCCAGCAGCTTGGCCAGGCGGGTGGGTGGCGACGAGCAGTACTTC	CASSLARRVGGDEQYF
once	TRBD2	TRBJ2-7	TRBV4-1	TGCGCCAGCAGCCAAGGGCTAGCGGGGTTCCCATGGCAGTACTTC	CASSQGLAGFPWQYF
NA	TRBD1	TRBJ1-1	TRBV6-1	TGTGCCGGACAGGGTCGGGACACTGAAGCTTTCTTT	CAGQGRDTEAFF
NA	TRBD1	TRBJ2-7	TRBV2	TGTGCCAGCAGGGGGACAGGGAGGGCCTACGAGCAGTACTTC	CASRGTGRAYEQYF
medium-sized	NA	TRBJ1-6	TRBV21-1	NA	CASSKVAGGNSPLHF
few	TRBD1	TRBJ2-1	TRBV9	TGTGCCAGCGGAACAGGGGGCTATGAGCAGTTCTTC	CASGTGGYEQFF
few	TRBD1	TRBJ1-2	TRBV29-1	TGCAGCGTTGACCGGGGACAGACAATGGGCTATGGCTACACCTTC	CSVDRGQTMGYGYTF
NA	TRBD1	TRBJ1-2	TRBV9	TGTGCCAGCAGCTTTGACCGGGACAGCTCTAACTATGGCTACACCTTC	CASSFDRDSSNYGYTF
NA	NA	TRBJ2-5	TRBV5-1	TGCGCCAGCAGCTGGCGGAGGGGGCGCGGGGAGACCCAGTACTTC	CASSWRRGRGETQYF
few	NA	TRBJ1-6	TRBV9	TGTGCCAGCAGCGTAGGTAACGGGATTAATTCACCCCTCCACTTT	CASSVGNGINSPLHF
few	TRBD1	TRBJ2-3	TRBV15	TGTGCCACCAGCAGAGATCAGGGGGCGGCAGATACGCAGTATTTT	CATSRDQGAADTQYF
NA	NA	TRBJ1-1	TRBV28	TGTGCCAGCGTTAGGCTAACCGAGGATATGAACACTGAAGCTTTCTTT	CASVRLTEDMNTEAFF
NA	NA	TRBJ2-2	TRBV6-5	TGTGCCAGCAGTTACTCTGAGGCCGGGGAGCTGTTTTTT	CASSYSEAGELFF
NA	TRBD2	TRBJ2-7	TRBV6-1	TGTGCCAGCAGCGTAGCGGGGGGTCGGGAGCAGTACTTC	CASSVAGGREQYF
NA	NA	TRBJ2-7	TRBV19	TGTGCCAGTAGTATGGGGGGGCACGAGCAGTACTTC	CASSMGGHEQYF
NA	NA	TRBJ2-7	TRBV19	TGTGCCAGTAGTCCAGAGGCAAGCTCCTACGAGCAGTACTTC	CASSPEASSYEQYF
NA	NA	TRBJ2-7	TRBV11-2	TGTGCCAGCAGCCGTCAGGTGGAGGGCTGGGAGCAGTACTTC	CASSRQVEGWEQYF
once	NA	TRBJ1-3	TRBV29-1	TGCAGCGTTGCGGGGACTGGAAACACCATATATTTT	CSVAGTGNTIYF